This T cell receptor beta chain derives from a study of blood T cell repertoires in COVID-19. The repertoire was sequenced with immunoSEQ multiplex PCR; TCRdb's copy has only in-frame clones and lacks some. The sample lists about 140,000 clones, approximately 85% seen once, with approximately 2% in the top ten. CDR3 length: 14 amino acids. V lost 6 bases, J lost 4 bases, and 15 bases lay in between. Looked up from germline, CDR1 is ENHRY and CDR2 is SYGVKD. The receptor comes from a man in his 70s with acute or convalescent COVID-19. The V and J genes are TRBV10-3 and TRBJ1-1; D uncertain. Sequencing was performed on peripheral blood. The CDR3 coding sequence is TGTGCCATCAGACGTAGCGGAGGGAGCACTGAAGCTTTCTTT. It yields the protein CAIRRSGGSTEAFF.